Listed below are T cell receptor beta chains from one sample, sequenced in a study of T cells after yellow fever vaccination. MiXCR, applied by TCRdb to the 5' RACE reads, yields one record per CDR3 protein. This table holds just under 600,000 distinct CDR3 sequences, roughly 12% found once. The material was PBMCs, obtained on the day of the yellow fever booster vaccination. The receptors originated from a man aged 25 to 40 who received the YFV17D yellow fever vaccine. Both conserved end residues are part of each CDR3. A D gene is named only where the DNA matches it firmly. Only some rows state a clone size, as once, few, many or a class for expanded clones.

d_gene: .; v_gene: TRBV7-2; abundance: few; j_gene: TRBJ2-1; CDR3nt: TGTGCCAGCACCCTTTGGGGGGAGTCCAATGAGCAGTTCTTC; CDR3aa: CASTLWGESNEQFF
d_gene: .; v_gene: TRBV29-1; abundance: .; j_gene: TRBJ1-4; CDR3nt: TGCAGCGTTGACGAGAATGAAAAACTGTTTTTT; CDR3aa: CSVDENEKLFF
d_gene: TRBD2; v_gene: TRBV7-9; abundance: many; j_gene: TRBJ2-5; CDR3nt: TGTGCCAGCAGCCCTCGACTAGCGGGGAGACAAGAGACCCAGTACTTC; CDR3aa: CASSPRLAGRQETQYF
d_gene: TRBD2; v_gene: TRBV30; abundance: .; j_gene: TRBJ2-3; CDR3nt: TGTGCCTGCCAGACTAGCGGGAGTGCAGATACGCAGTATTTT; CDR3aa: CACQTSGSADTQYF
d_gene: .; v_gene: TRBV29-1; abundance: .; j_gene: TRBJ2-1; CDR3nt: TGCAGCGTTGTCTTAAGGGGAAATGAGCAGTTCTTC; CDR3aa: CSVVLRGNEQFF
d_gene: .; v_gene: TRBV25-1; abundance: .; j_gene: TRBJ2-1; CDR3nt: TGTGCCAACCAATGCCCGGACGGAATGGAGGGGGGGAATGAGCAGTTCTTC; CDR3aa: CANQCPDGMEGGNEQFF
d_gene: TRBD2; v_gene: TRBV2; abundance: few; j_gene: TRBJ2-3; CDR3nt: TGTGCCAGCATGGGGACGGGAGGGAGCACAGATACGCAGTATTTT; CDR3aa: CASMGTGGSTDTQYF
d_gene: TRBD1; v_gene: TRBV27; abundance: .; j_gene: TRBJ2-7; CDR3nt: TGTGCCAGCAGTTTCCTATCACAGGGGGCCGGCGAGCAGTACTTC; CDR3aa: CASSFLSQGAGEQYF
d_gene: TRBD2; v_gene: TRBV19; abundance: few; j_gene: TRBJ2-5; CDR3nt: TGTGCCAGTAGTGCCCAAGCGGGAGGGAGGGAGACCCAGTACTTC; CDR3aa: CASSAQAGGRETQYF
d_gene: .; v_gene: TRBV20-1; abundance: few; j_gene: TRBJ2-3; CDR3nt: TGCAGTGCTCCCCCGGAGACAGATACGCAGTATTTT; CDR3aa: CSAPPETDTQYF
d_gene: TRBD2; v_gene: TRBV7-9; abundance: few; j_gene: TRBJ2-7; CDR3nt: TGTGCCAGCAGGGGGGGGAGAGGGCCCTACGAGCAGTACTTC; CDR3aa: CASRGGRGPYEQYF
d_gene: TRBD2; v_gene: TRBV29-1; abundance: .; j_gene: TRBJ2-3; CDR3nt: TGCAGCGTTTCGACTAGCCCGGCAGCTACGCAGTATTTT; CDR3aa: CSVSTSPAATQYF
d_gene: .; v_gene: TRBV27; abundance: .; j_gene: TRBJ2-7; CDR3nt: TGTGCCAGCAGTTCAGGTTCGCGTGTGTTCAACGAGCAGTACTTC; CDR3aa: CASSSGSRVFNEQYF
d_gene: .; v_gene: TRBV2; abundance: .; j_gene: TRBJ2-5; CDR3nt: TGTGCCAGCAGTTCCCCGGGGGGCAGGTTAGAGACCCAGTACTTC; CDR3aa: CASSSPGGRLETQYF
d_gene: .; v_gene: TRBV5-1; abundance: few; j_gene: TRBJ1-4; CDR3nt: TGCGCCAGCAGCTTGGATCGGCCTGAAAAACTGTTTTTT; CDR3aa: CASSLDRPEKLFF
d_gene: TRBD1; v_gene: TRBV5-1; abundance: .; j_gene: TRBJ1-3; CDR3nt: TGCGCCAGCAGCTGGGACAGCAGCTCTGGAAACACCATATATTTT; CDR3aa: CASSWDSSSGNTIYF
d_gene: .; v_gene: TRBV6-5; abundance: few; j_gene: TRBJ2-3; CDR3nt: TGTGCCAGCAGTTACGTTCTCGGGGCGGATACGCAGTATTTT; CDR3aa: CASSYVLGADTQYF